These 30 T cell receptor beta chains originate from one sample sequenced in a study of T cell repertoires and HLA-DP antigens. Their antigen targets remain unknown. Sequencing was performed with immunoSEQ multiplex PCR; in TCRdb, only in-frame clones are kept and a portion is missing. The table shows around 100,000 clones, with 92% occurring only once. Sequenced input: CD4+ T cells from PBMCs. These receptors all stem from a woman under 30 in good health and CMV-seronegative.

The V call is TRBV6-1, the J call TRBJ1-2; the D gene is possibly TRBD1 (6 bases). Germline-derived CDR1 and CDR2 are MNHNS and SASEGT. The length of the CDR3 is 13 residues. V lost 8 bases and J lost 4, with 14 bases in between. The CDR3 sequence is CASRSTGSYGYTF. For the CDR3, the DNA is TGTGCCAGCCGAAGTACAGGGAGCTATGGCTACACCTTC.

The chain links TRBV2 to TRBJ2-7, with 8 nucleotides matching TRBD1. The V gene end was trimmed by 3 bases and the J gene end by 3 bases; junction bases not matched to a gene: 7. The germline V gene encodes CDR1 SNHLY and CDR2 FYNNEI. The CDR3 extends over 15 amino acids. This chain's CDR3 is CASSDRTGRGYEQYF. The CDR3, as DNA: TGTGCCAGCAGTGATAGGACAGGGAGAGGCTACGAGCAGTACTTC.

The chain uses TRBV7-2 and TRBJ2-5; D might be TRBD1 or TRBD2, each matching 6 bases. V shed 1 base and J shed 5 bases, with 14 bases lying between them. This CDR3 spans 15 amino acids. Germline-derived CDR1 and CDR2 are SGHTA and FQGNSA. The CDR3 here is CASSLVWGAGETQYF. In DNA, the CDR3 is TGTGCCAGCAGCTTAGTATGGGGGGCCGGGGAGACCCAGTACTTC.

The chain carries TRBV4-1 and TRBJ2-3; possibly TRBD1 for D (6 bases). CDR3 length: 14 residues. Germline V gene data show CDR1 as MGHRA and CDR2 as YSYEKL. Trimming cost V 4 bases and J 6 bases, with 14 bases left between them. DNA for the CDR3: TGCGCCAGCAGCCGGCTACAGGGCTTGGATACGCAGTATTTT. The encoded protein is CASSRLQGLDTQYF.

This clone came up a few times. The chain has TRBV2 and TRBJ2-7, with D possibly TRBD2 on 5 matching bases. This CDR3 spans 13 amino acids. The ends were cut back, 3 bases at V and 7 bases at J, with 13 bases in the middle. Germline CDR1 is SNHLY and CDR2 is FYNNEI. The CDR3 region is CASSDRELGEQYV. CDR3 bases: TGTGCCAGCAGTGATCGGGAACTAGGAGAGCAGTACGTC.

Written as DNA, the CDR3 is TGTGCCAGCAGTTTAATGCGGCGGGGGGGCACAGATACGCAGTATTTT. Translating gives CASSLMRRGGTDTQYF. The chain combines TRBV28 with TRBJ2-3; 8 positions agree with TRBD2. Germline CDR1 reads MDHEN; CDR2 reads SYDVKM. Trimming took 2 bases from V and 1 from J; bases not matched to a gene: 5. The CDR3 length is 16 residues.

CDR3 DNA sequence: TGTGCCAGCAGCAGTGGTAGGGAGTTAGAGCAGTACGTC. Its protein product is CASSSGRELEQYV. The rearrangement uses TRBV7-9 and TRBJ2-7, with D maybe TRBD2 (5 bases). CDR3 length equals 13 residues. V lost 5 bases and J 7 bases, leaving 15 bases between the germline ends. Germline V gives CDR1 SEHNR, CDR2 FQNEAQ (reference sequence).

The CDR3 protein is CASSPGGTSALETQYF. As DNA, the CDR3 is TGTGCCAGCTCACCCGGGGGGACTAGCGCCCTCGAGACCCAGTACTTC. The chain joins TRBV18 to TRBJ2-5; TRBD2 matches 10 bases. The CDR3 runs to 16 residues. In germline, CDR1 is KGHSH, CDR2 LQKENI. The ends lost 3 bases at V and 5 bases at J; junction bases unmatched: 9.

This chain links TRBV6-5 with TRBJ2-7; 8 positions agree with TRBD1. With 7 bases clipped from V and 0 bases from J, the junction kept 5 bases outside the gene matches. Germline assignment: CDR1 MNHEY and CDR2 SVGAGI. The CDR3 covers 14 residues. The CDR3, as DNA: TGTGCCAGCAAAGGACAGGGTTTCTCCTACGAGCAGTACTTC. This translates into CASKGQGFSYEQYF.

The J gene is TRBJ1-1, the V gene TRBV18; D may be TRBD1 (5 bases). Germline loops: CDR1 KGHSH, CDR2 LQKENI. CDR3 length: 15 amino acids. V gave up 4 bases and J gave up 1 base, with 13 bases separating them. The CDR3 loop is CASSRSGTGNTEAFF. The CDR3 nucleotides are TGTGCCAGCTCACGTTCCGGGACGGGGAACACTGAAGCTTTCTTT. The variable domain in full, completed from reference TRBV18 and TRBJ1-1, reads NAGVMQNPRHLVRRRGQEARLRCSPMKGHSHVYWYRQLPEEGLKFMVYLQKENIIDESGMPKERFSAEFPKEGPSILRIQQVVRGDSAAYFCASSRSGTGNTEAFFGQGTRLTVV.

V gene TRBV5-6 combines with J gene TRBJ2-5; 7 bases agree with TRBD1. Germline V gives CDR1 SGHDT, CDR2 YYEEEE. Germline trimming cut 4 bases from V and 2 bases from J; bases unmatched to any gene: 2. The CDR3 covers 13 residues. For the CDR3, the DNA is TGTGCCAGCAGCAAGGGACAGCAAGAGACCCAGTACTTC. This encodes CASSKGQQETQYF.

The chain joins TRBV7-6 to TRBJ2-2; TRBD1 matches at 7 bases. Per germline, CDR1 SGHVS and CDR2 FNYEAQ. The CDR3 covers 16 residues. After removal of 6 bases from V and 4 bases from J, the junction contained 11 bases not matched to a gene. The CDR3 DNA reads as TGTGCCAGCAGGTCCCTTCAGGGGGTGAGCACCGGGGAGCTGTTTTTT. Translating gives CASRSLQGVSTGELFF.

The chain joins TRBV4-1 to TRBJ2-2; no definite D call. CDR1 MGHRA and CDR2 YSYEKL come from the germline V gene. V lost 0 bases and J 4 bases, leaving 15 bases between the germline ends. This CDR3 has 17 residues. The DNA of the CDR3 is TGCGCCAGCAGCCAAGAAGCCCAGAGTAAACCCACCGGGGAGCTGTTTTTT. Protein sequence: CASSQEAQSKPTGELFF.

The chain has TRBV6-4 and TRBJ2-7; D uncertain. This CDR3 comprises 16 residues. Trimming took 6 bases from V and 4 from J, leaving 22 bases between them. From germline, CDR1 is MRHNA and CDR2 SNTAGT. The CDR3 loop reads CASRPGRSPPPYEQYV. The CDR3 nucleotides read TGTGCCAGCAGACCCGGCCGCTCTCCTCCTCCTTACGAGCAGTACGTC.

The genes are TRBV6-5 and TRBJ1-6; D is uncertain. Germline loops: CDR1 MNHEY, CDR2 SVGAGI. The CDR3 sequence is 14 residues long. V lost 7 bases and J 7 bases, leaving 14 bases between the germline ends. The chain's CDR3 is CASTGRGDNSPLHF. In nucleotides, the CDR3 is TGTGCCAGCACCGGTCGGGGTGACAATTCACCCCTCCACTTT.

This clone was seen only a few times. The CDR3 sequence: CASSLREYGTEAFF. DNA of the CDR3: TGCGCCAGCAGCCTAAGGGAATACGGCACTGAAGCTTTCTTT. J is TRBJ1-1 and V is TRBV5-1; D unresolved. The germline V and J ends were trimmed by 4 bases and 4 bases, with 14 bases remaining between them. The CDR3 has 14 amino acids. CDR1 SGHRS and CDR2 YFSETQ come from the germline V gene. Full variable domain (missing parts from reference TRBV5-1 and TRBJ1-1): KAGVTQTPRYLIKTRGQQVTLSCSPISGHRSVSWYQQTPGQGLQFLFEYFSETQRNKGNFPGRFSGRQFSNSRSEMNVSTLELGDSALYLCASSLREYGTEAFFGQGTRLTVV.

The chain employs TRBV7-2 and TRBJ2-5, with 8 bases identical to TRBD2. This CDR3 is 14 amino acids long. Germline trimming cut 3 bases from V and 5 bases from J; bases unmatched to any gene: 5. Germline CDR1 is SGHTA and CDR2 is FQGNSA. The CDR3 sequence: CASSFRGGPETQYF. As DNA, the CDR3 is TGTGCCAGCAGCTTCCGGGGGGGCCCGGAGACCCAGTACTTC.

CDR3 region: CASSYPVRASALNTEAFF. CDR3 in DNA: TGTGCCAGCAGCTACCCCGTCAGGGCCAGCGCTTTGAACACTGAAGCTTTCTTT. The rearrangement uses TRBV7-9 and TRBJ1-1, with D tentatively TRBD1 (5 bases). This CDR3 is 18 amino acids long. V shed 4 bases and J shed 0 bases, with 21 bases lying between them. CDR1 SEHNR and CDR2 FQNEAQ come from the germline V gene (reference sequence).

The V and J genes are TRBV5-1 and TRBJ2-5, with D uncertain. The J call may be mistaken, given a closer DNA end match to TRBJ2-7. Germline loops: CDR1 SGHRS, CDR2 YFSETQ. The CDR3 is 12 amino acids. The CDR3 loop is CASSPWRGEQYF. CDR3 DNA sequence: TGCGCCAGCAGCCCCTGGCGTGGCGAGCAGTACTTC.

The chain employs TRBV6-5 and TRBJ1-1; TRBD1 matches 7 bases. Germline trimming cut 2 bases from V and 4 bases from J; bases unmatched to any gene: 4. CDR1 and CDR2 (germline): MNHEY, SVGAGI. The CDR3 is made up of 14 amino acids. The CDR3 DNA sequence: TGTGCCAGCAGTTACGAGGGGGCGCTCACTGAAGCTTTCTTT. It translates to CASSYEGALTEAFF.

This chain links TRBV5-4 with TRBJ1-4; D unresolved. Germline CDR1 is SGHNT and CDR2 is YYREEE (reference sequence). The V end was cut by 5 bases, the J end by 0 bases, with 11 bases between. The CDR3 contains 15 residues. The CDR3 spells CASSFGRATNEKLFF. In DNA, the CDR3 is TGTGCCAGCAGTTTCGGGCGGGCAACTAATGAAAAACTGTTTTTT.

The CDR3 region is CASSLAGGIETQYF. The CDR3 coding sequence is TGCGCCAGCAGCTTGGCTGGGGGTATAGAGACCCAGTACTTC. J is TRBJ2-5 and V is TRBV5-1; D may correspond to TRBD1 or TRBD2 (5 bases each). With 0 bases removed from V and 4 bases from J, the gap between germline ends came to 10 bases. CDR1 and CDR2 (germline): SGHRS, YFSETQ. The CDR3 has 14 amino acids.

This CDR3 is CASSPRWGAGETQYF. DNA of the CDR3: TGTGCCAGCTCACCCCGGTGGGGGGCAGGAGAGACCCAGTACTTC. The chain carries TRBV18 and TRBJ2-5; D assignment may be TRBD1 or TRBD2 (6 bases each). V lost 3 bases, J lost 4 bases, and 15 bases lay in between. The CDR3 is 15 amino acids. Germline V gene sequence: CDR1 KGHSH, CDR2 LQKENI.

The rearrangement uses TRBV5-4 and TRBJ1-4; D might be TRBD1 (5 bases). The CDR3 is 13 residues long. V was clipped by 4 bases and J by 4 bases, with 8 bases between them. Germline V gene lookup returns CDR1 SGHNT and CDR2 YYREEE (reference sequence). CDR3 protein: CASSLQDNEKLFF. CDR3 bases: TGTGCCAGCAGCCTACAGGATAATGAAAAACTGTTTTTT.

The V and J genes are TRBV7-9 and TRBJ2-3; D gene unclear. Germline CDR1 SEHNR, CDR2 FQNEAQ (reference sequence). This CDR3 region has 15 residues. Trimming took off 1 base at V and 2 bases at J, with 10 bases between the two ends. Here the CDR3 reads CASSLGGGPTDTQYF. The CDR3, as DNA: TGTGCCAGCAGCTTAGGAGGTGGGCCCACAGATACGCAGTATTTT.

V and J are TRBV11-3 and TRBJ1-4; 8 bases align to TRBD1. Trimming at V came to 1 base and at J to 3 bases, leaving 7 bases not matched to a gene. CDR3 length equals 17 residues. The germline V gene encodes CDR1 SGHNT and CDR2 YENEEA. CDR3 nucleotide sequence: TGTGCCAGCAGCTTAGTACGGACAGGGAATGCTAATGAAAAACTGTTTTTT. Its translation: CASSLVRTGNANEKLFF.

The chain recombines TRBV7-9 with TRBJ1-2; D might be TRBD1 (6 bases). The CDR3 totals 13 residues. V was shortened by 4 bases and J by 3 bases, with 9 bases between the two germline ends. The germline V gene has CDR1 SEHNR and CDR2 FQNEAQ (reference sequence). CDR3 nucleotides: TGTGCCAGCAGCTCACAGGGTTACTATGGCTACACCTTC. Protein product: CASSSQGYYGYTF.

The chain carries TRBV7-6 and TRBJ1-1, with D uncertain. Germline V gives CDR1 SGHVS, CDR2 FNYEAQ. Trimming removed 4 bases at V and 4 bases at J, with 10 bases between. This CDR3 contains 13 residues. The chain's CDR3 is CASSYPGGTEAFF. The CDR3 DNA reads TGTGCCAGCAGCTACCCCGGCGGCACTGAAGCTTTCTTT.

CDR3 in amino acids: CASSPVFNYGYTF. The CDR3 bases are TGTGCCAGTTCTCCGGTCTTTAACTATGGCTACACCTTC. The chain recombines TRBV19 with TRBJ1-2; D is undetermined. CDR1 and CDR2 from the germline V gene are LNHDA and SQIVND (reference sequence). V was clipped by 8 bases and J by 1 base, with 11 bases between them. The CDR3 totals 13 residues.

The chain employs TRBV18 and TRBJ2-5; D is undetermined. V dropped 1 base and J dropped 4 bases, with 4 bases sitting between them. CDR1 is KGHSH, CDR2 LQKENI, per germline. The length of the CDR3 is 12 residues. CDR3 sequence (DNA): TGTGCCAGCTCACCACAAAGAGAGACCCAGTACTTC. It encodes CASSPQRETQYF.